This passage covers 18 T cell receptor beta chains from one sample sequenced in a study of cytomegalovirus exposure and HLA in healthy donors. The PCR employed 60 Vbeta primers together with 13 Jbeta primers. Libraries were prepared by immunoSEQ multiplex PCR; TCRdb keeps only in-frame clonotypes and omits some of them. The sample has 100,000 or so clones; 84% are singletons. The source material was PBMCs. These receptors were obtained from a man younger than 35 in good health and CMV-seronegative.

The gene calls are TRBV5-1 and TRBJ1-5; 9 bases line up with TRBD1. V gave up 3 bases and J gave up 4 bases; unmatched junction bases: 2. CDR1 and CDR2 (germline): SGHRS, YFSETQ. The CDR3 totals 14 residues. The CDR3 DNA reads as TGCGCCAGCAGCTGGGGGACAGGGAATCAGCCCCAGCATTTT. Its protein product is CASSWGTGNQPQHF.

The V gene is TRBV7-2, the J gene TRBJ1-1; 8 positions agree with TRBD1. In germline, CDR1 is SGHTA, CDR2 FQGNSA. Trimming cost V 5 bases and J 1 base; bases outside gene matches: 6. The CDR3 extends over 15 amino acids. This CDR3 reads CASSPRDRRNTEAFF. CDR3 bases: TGTGCCAGCAGCCCCCGGGACAGGAGGAACACTGAAGCTTTCTTT.

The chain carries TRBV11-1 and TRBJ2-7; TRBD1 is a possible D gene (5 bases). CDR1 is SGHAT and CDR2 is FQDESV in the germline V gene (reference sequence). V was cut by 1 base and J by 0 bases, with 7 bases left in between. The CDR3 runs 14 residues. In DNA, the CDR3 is TGTGCCAGCAGCTTAGGTGACAGCTCCTACGAGCAGTACTTC. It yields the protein CASSLGDSSYEQYF.

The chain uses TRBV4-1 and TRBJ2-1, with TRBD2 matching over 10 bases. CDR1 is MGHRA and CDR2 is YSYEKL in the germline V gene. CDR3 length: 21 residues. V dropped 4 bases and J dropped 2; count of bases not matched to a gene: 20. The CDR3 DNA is TGCGCCAGCAGCCCCCGGCGGGGAAGGGCGGCTAGCGGGAGCCCCTACAATGAGCAGTTCTTC. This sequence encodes CASSPRRGRAASGSPYNEQFF.

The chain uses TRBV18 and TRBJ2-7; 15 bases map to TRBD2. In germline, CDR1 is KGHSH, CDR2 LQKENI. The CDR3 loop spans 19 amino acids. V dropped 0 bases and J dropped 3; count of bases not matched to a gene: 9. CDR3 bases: TGTGCCAGCTCACCACCGAGTATGGGACTAGCGGGAGGTCGCTACGAGCAGTACTTC. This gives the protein CASSPPSMGLAGGRYEQYF.

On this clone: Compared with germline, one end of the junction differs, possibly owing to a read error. CDR3 DNA: TGTGCCAGCTCACCAACGGGGACAGGGAGTGGCAAAGCCTTCTTT. It is translated as CASSPTGTGSGKAFF. This sequence joins TRBV18 and TRBJ1-1; 9 bases agree with TRBD1. The CDR3 runs to 15 residues. Germline CDR1 KGHSH, CDR2 LQKENI.

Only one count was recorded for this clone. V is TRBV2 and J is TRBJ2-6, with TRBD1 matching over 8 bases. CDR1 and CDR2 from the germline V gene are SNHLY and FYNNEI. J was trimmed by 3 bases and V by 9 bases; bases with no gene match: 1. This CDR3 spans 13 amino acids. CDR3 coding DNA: TGTGCCAGAGGACAGGGTGGGGCCAACGTCCTGACTTTC. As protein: CARGQGGANVLTF.

The CDR3 reads CASSSGLAGDVTDTQYF. CDR3 in DNA: TGCGCCAGCAGCTCCGGACTAGCGGGAGATGTCACAGATACGCAGTATTTT. The chain links TRBV5-1 to TRBJ2-3; 13 bases align to TRBD2. J was trimmed by 2 bases and V by 3 bases; bases with no gene match: 6. The CDR3 length is 17 residues. Per germline, CDR1 SGHRS and CDR2 YFSETQ.

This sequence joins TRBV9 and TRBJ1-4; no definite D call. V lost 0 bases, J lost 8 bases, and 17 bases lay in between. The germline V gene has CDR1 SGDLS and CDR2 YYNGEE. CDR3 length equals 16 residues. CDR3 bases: TGTGCCAGCAGCGTAGCTAGTATCGGAGGGTCGGAAAAACTGTTTTTT. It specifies CASSVASIGGSEKLFF.

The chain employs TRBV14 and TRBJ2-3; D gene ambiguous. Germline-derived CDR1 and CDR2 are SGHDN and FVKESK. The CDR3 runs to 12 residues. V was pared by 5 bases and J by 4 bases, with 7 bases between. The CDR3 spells CASSNFPDTQYF. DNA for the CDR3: TGTGCCAGCAGCAACTTCCCAGATACGCAGTATTTT.

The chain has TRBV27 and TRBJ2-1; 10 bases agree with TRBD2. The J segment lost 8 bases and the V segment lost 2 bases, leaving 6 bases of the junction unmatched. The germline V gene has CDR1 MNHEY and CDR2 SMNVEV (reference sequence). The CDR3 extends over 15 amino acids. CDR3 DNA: TGTGCCAGCAGTTTACGGCTAGCGGGAGTATATGAGCAGTTCTTC. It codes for CASSLRLAGVYEQFF.

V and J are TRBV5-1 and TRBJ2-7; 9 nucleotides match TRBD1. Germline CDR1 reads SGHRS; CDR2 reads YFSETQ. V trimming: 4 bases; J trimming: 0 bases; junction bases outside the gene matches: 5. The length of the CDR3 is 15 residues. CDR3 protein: CASSRDRVGSYEQYF. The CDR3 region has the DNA TGCGCCAGCAGCAGGGACAGGGTGGGCTCCTACGAGCAGTACTTC.

CDR3 coding DNA: TGTGCCAGCAGCTGGACAGGGGTTGGGGAAAAACTGTTTTTT. This encodes CASSWTGVGEKLFF. V gene TRBV5-4 combines with J gene TRBJ1-4, with 9 positions matching TRBD1. The germline CDR1 and CDR2 sequences are SGHNT and YYREEE (reference sequence). The CDR3 runs to 14 residues. J was trimmed by 8 bases and V by 3 bases; bases with no gene match: 5.

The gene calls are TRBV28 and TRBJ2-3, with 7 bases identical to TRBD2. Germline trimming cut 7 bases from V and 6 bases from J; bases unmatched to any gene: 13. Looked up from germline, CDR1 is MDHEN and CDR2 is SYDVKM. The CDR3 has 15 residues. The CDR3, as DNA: TGTGCCAGCACCCCCGGGGATAGCGGGTTCGATACGCAGTATTTT. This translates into CASTPGDSGFDTQYF.

CDR3 protein: CASSRMGLAEYEQYF. The CDR3 coding sequence is TGTGCCAGTAGTAGAATGGGACTAGCGGAGTACGAGCAGTACTTC. The V and J genes are TRBV19 and TRBJ2-7, with 11 bases fitting TRBD2. Germline CDR1 LNHDA, CDR2 SQIVND (reference sequence). This CDR3 has 15 amino acids. Unmatched junction bases numbered 6, after V lost 4 bases and J lost 4 bases.

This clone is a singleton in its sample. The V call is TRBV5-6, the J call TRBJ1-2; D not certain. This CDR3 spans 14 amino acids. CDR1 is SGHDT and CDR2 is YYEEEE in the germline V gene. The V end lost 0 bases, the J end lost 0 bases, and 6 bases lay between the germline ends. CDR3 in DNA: TGTGCCAGCAGCTTGGGCGGGTCTAACTATGGCTACACCTTC. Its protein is CASSLGGSNYGYTF.

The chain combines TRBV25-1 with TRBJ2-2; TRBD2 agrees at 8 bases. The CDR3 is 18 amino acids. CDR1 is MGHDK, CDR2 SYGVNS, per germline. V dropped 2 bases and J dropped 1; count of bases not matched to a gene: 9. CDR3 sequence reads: CASSERGGLAENTGELFF. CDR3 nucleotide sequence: TGTGCCAGCAGTGAACGGGGGGGGCTAGCAGAGAACACCGGGGAGCTGTTTTTT.

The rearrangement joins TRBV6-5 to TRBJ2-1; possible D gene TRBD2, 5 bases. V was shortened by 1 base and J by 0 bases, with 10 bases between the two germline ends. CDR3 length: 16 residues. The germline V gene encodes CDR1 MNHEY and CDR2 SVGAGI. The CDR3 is CASSYLTGSSYNEQFF. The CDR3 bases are TGTGCCAGCAGTTACTTAACGGGGAGCTCCTACAATGAGCAGTTCTTC.